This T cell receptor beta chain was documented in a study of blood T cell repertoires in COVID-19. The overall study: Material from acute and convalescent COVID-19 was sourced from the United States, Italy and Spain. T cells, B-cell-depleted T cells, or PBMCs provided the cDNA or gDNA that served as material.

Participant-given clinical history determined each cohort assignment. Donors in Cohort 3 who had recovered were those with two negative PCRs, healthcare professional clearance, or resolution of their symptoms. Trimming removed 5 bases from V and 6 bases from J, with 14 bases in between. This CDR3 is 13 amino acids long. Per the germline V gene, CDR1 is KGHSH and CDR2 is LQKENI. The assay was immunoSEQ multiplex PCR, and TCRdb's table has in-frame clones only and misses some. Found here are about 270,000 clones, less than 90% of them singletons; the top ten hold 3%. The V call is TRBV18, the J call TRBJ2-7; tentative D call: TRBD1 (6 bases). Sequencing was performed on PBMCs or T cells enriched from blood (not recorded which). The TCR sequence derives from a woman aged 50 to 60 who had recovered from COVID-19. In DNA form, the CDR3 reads TGTGCCAGCTCAGCGGACAGTTACGGCGAGCAGTACTTC. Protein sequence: CASSADSYGEQYF.